The source of this T cell receptor beta chain is a study of identical twins. Whole-study results and caveats: Out-of-frame TCR alpha sharing in monozygotic twins exceeded recombination model predictions. Excess twin sharing in beta out-of-frame sequences was weaker.

A note on this clonotype: What it recognizes is unknown.

TCRdb redid the calling of the 5' RACE reads with MiXCR, one entry per CDR3 protein. The table includes 250,000 to 300,000 distinct CDR3 sequences, about 8.3% detected once. Germline assignment: CDR1 SEHNR and CDR2 FQNEAQ (reference sequence). The CDR3 consists of 13 residues. The V and J ends lost 5 bases and 3 bases respectively, with 7 bases between them. This sample also appeared in a second study, on yellow fever vaccine responses in identical twins.

The sequencing sample was made of CD8+ T cells sorted from blood. This chain links TRBV7-9 with TRBJ1-4; D unresolved. This clonotype was sampled from a woman between 18 and 30 years old in good health. The CDR3: CASSGRANEKLFF. Here the CDR3 DNA reads TGTGCCAGCAGCGGGAGGGCTAATGAAAAACTGTTTTTT. The full variable domain, its missing parts supplied by reference TRBV7-9 and TRBJ1-4, is DTGVSQNPRHKITKRGQNVTFRCDPISEHNRLYWYRQTLGQGPEFLTYFQNEAQLEKSRLLSDRFSAERPKGSFSTLEIQRTEQGDSAMYLCASSGRANEKLFFGSGTQLSVL.